The source of this T cell receptor beta chain is a study of blood T cell repertoires in COVID-19. Study information: Whether acute or convalescent, the COVID-19 samples came from the United States, Italy and Spain. The analysed material was cDNA or gDNA that came from T cells, B-cell-depleted T cells, or PBMCs.

Authors' processing steps: Researchers report that nucleated cell counts were estimated from reference gene primer amplification. Libraries were prepared by immunoSEQ multiplex PCR; TCRdb keeps only in-frame clonotypes and omits some of them. The V and J calls and clone size come from that table; D and trimming were worked out from the DNA. This sample has under 200,000 clones, with around 80% found just once. The CDR3 runs to 16 residues. V was cut by 0 bases and J by 3 bases, with 11 bases left in between. Germline-derived CDR1 and CDR2 are WNHNN and SYGVQD (reference sequence). Sequencing was carried out using peripheral blood. The genes are TRBV10-1 and TRBJ2-2, with D perhaps TRBD1 (6 bases). The TCR originated in a man aged 55-75 years with acute or convalescent COVID-19. The CDR3: CASSESAKGDTGELFF. The CDR3 DNA sequence: TGCGCCAGCAGTGAGTCGGCGAAGGGGGACACCGGGGAGCTGTTTTTT.